The following is a T cell receptor beta chain sequence with its context. Its antigen is still unknown. Sequencing used cDNA as its template, made by extracting RNA and reverse transcribing it. The data were produced by immunoSEQ multiplex PCR, yet TCRdb's version contains in-frame clones alone and is incomplete. The sample shows over 200,000 clones, over 60% of them seen only once. Treatment meaning: oral pan-JAK inhibitor, 5-10 mg twice daily. The source of the sample is a study of CD8+ T cells in alopecia areata. Study-wide findings and caveats: On tofacitinib, scalp and blood still held many of the expanded lesional clones.

The CDR3 spans 14 residues. V was pared by 4 bases and J by 2 bases, with 11 bases between. Germline CDR1 SQVTM, CDR2 ANQGSEA. The V call is TRBV29-1, the J call TRBJ2-2; TRBD1 might be the D (5 bases). This sequence was found in a human donor with alopecia areata. The source material was CD4+ T cells sorted from blood, sampled at week 4, from a patient treated with tofacitinib. CDR3 sequence reads: CSVGQGINTGELFF. As DNA, the CDR3 is TGCAGCGTTGGCCAGGGCATAAACACCGGGGAGCTGTTTTTT.